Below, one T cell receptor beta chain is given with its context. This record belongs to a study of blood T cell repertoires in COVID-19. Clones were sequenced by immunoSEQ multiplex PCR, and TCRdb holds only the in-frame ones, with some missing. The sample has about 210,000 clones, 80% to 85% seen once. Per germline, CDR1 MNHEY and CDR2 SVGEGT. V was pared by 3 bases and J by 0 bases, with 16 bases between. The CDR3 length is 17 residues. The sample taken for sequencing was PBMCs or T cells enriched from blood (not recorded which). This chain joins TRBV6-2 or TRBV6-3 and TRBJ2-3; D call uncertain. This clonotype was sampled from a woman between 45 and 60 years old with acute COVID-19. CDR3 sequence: CASSYVTRRSSTDTQYF. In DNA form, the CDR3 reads TGTGCCAGCAGTTATGTCACAAGAAGATCTAGCACAGATACGCAGTATTTT.